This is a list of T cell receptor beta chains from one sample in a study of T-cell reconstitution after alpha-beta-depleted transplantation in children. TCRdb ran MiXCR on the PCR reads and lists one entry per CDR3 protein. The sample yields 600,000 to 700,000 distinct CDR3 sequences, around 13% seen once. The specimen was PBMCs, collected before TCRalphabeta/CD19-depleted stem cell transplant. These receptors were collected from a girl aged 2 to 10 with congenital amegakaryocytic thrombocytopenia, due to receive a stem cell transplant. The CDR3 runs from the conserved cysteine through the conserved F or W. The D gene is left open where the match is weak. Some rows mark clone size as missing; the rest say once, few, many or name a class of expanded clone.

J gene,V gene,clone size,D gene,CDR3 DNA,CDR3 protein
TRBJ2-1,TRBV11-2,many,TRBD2,TGTGCCAGCAGCTTGGGGTCTAGCGGGAGGTACAATGAGCAGTTCTTC,CASSLGSSGRYNEQFF
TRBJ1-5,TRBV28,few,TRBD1,TGTGCCAGCAGTTTATTAGACAGGGACAATCAGCCCCAGCATTTT,CASSLLDRDNQPQHF
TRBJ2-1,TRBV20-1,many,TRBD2,TGCAGTGCTAGAGATGCCAGCGGGAGATCGGGGAGCTCCTACAATGAGCAGTTCTTC,CSARDASGRSGSSYNEQFF
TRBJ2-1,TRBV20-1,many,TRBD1,TGCAGTGCTACGACAGGGTTTTTCTACAATGAGCAGTTCTTC,CSATTGFFYNEQFF
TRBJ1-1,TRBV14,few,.,TGTGCCAGCAGTCAGCTCAGGAACACTGAAGCTTTCTTT,CASSQLRNTEAFF
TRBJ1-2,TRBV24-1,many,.,TGTGCCACCAGTGATTCCCCCAGCTATGGCTACACCTTC,CATSDSPSYGYTF
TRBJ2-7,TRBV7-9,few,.,TGTGCCAGCAGTCTACATAGGGACGGCCCTTACGAGCAGTACTTC,CASSLHRDGPYEQYF
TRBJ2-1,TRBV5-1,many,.,TGCGCCAGCAGCATAGGACGGGGATCCTACAATGAGCAGTTCTTC,CASSIGRGSYNEQFF
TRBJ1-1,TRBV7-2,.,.,TGTGCCAGCAGCTTATTTGGGCAGAGGAACACTGAAGCTTTCTTT,CASSLFGQRNTEAFF
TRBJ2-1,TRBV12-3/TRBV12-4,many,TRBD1,TGTGCCAGCAGTCACATATTCCGGGACAGGGATTCCAATGAGCAGTTCTTC,CASSHIFRDRDSNEQFF
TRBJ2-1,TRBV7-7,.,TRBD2,TGTGCCAGCAGCTTAGACTCTAGCGGGAGGTCCTCCTACAATGAGCAGTTCTTC,CASSLDSSGRSSYNEQFF
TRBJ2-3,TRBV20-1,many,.,TGCAGTGCTACACCTCCTTCGGGCACAGATACGCAGTATTTT,CSATPPSGTDTQYF
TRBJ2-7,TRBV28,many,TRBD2,TGTGCCAGCAGTTTAGGGTCAGCGGGAACAAACTACGAGCAGTACTTC,CASSLGSAGTNYEQYF
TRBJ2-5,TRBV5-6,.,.,TGTGCCAGCAGCCCCGTTGGTAGGGGATGGGGGACCCAGTACTTC,CASSPVGRGWGTQYF
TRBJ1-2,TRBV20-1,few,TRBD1,TGCAGTGCTAGGGCGACAGGGGCAGGTGACTATGGCTACACCTTC,CSARATGAGDYGYTF
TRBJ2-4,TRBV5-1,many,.,TGCGCCAGCCAGGAGAGAGGAGAGGACATTCAGTACTTC,CASQERGEDIQYF
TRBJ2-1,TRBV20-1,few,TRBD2,TGCAGTGCTAGCCTAGGGACTAGCGGATACAATGAGCAGTTCTTC,CSASLGTSGYNEQFF
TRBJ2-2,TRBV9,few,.,TGTGCCAGCAGCCTCTGGGGTTCCGGGGAGCTGTTTTTT,CASSLWGSGELFF
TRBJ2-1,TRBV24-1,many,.,TGTGCCACCAGTGATTTCACTAGTACCACCAATGAGCAGTTCTTC,CATSDFTSTTNEQFF
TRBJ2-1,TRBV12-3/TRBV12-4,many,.,TGTGCCAGCAGTGCCGGGGCAGCCTACAATGAGCAGTTCTTC,CASSAGAAYNEQFF
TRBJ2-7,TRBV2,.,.,TGTGCCAGCAGTGGGGGGGCCGATCACTACGAGCAGTACTTC,CASSGGADHYEQYF
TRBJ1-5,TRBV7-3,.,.,TGTGCCAGCAGCCCCACGACAGAGTTCAATCAGCCCCAGCATTTT,CASSPTTEFNQPQHF
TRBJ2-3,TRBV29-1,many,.,TGCAGCGTTTGGACAGTCACAGATACGCAGTATTTT,CSVWTVTDTQYF
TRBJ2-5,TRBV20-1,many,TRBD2,TGCAGTGCTTTAACTAGCGTGGAGACCCAGTACTTC,CSALTSVETQYF
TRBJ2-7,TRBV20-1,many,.,TGCAGTGCTAGAGAAACGCGGGTTTTTGTTCGCGAGCAGTACTTC,CSARETRVFVREQYF
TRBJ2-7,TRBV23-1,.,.,TGCGCCAGCGGGAAGCAAACAGACAGTTCCGACGAGCAGTACTTC,CASGKQTDSSDEQYF
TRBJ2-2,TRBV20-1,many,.,TGCAGTGCTAGAGATATGGTCCTTGCCGGGGAGCTGTTTTTT,CSARDMVLAGELFF
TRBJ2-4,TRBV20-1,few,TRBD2,TGCAGTGCTAGAGCCCTTGGCGGGAGGGCCCGAGTTCAGTACTTC,CSARALGGRARVQYF
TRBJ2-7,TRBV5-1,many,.,TGCGCCAGCAGTTCCGACTCCTACGAGCAGTACTTC,CASSSDSYEQYF
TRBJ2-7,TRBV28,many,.,TGTGCCAGCAGTTCCCTAGATCCCCGCTCGAACTACGAGCAGTACTTC,CASSSLDPRSNYEQYF
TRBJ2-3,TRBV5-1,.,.,TGCGCCAGCAGCTTAGGCTCTCAAAGCACCACAGATACGCAGTATTTT,CASSLGSQSTTDTQYF
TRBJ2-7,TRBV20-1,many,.,TGCAGTGCTTTACCGGACTCCCTTTCGGACGAGCAGTACTTC,CSALPDSLSDEQYF
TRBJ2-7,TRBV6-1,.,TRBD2,TGTGCCAGCAGTCCACGACTAGCGGGTACCCTCGCCTACGAGCAGTACTTC,CASSPRLAGTLAYEQYF
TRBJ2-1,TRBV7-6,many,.,TGTGCCAGCAGCTTAGAGGGGAGCGCTAATGAGCAGTTCTTC,CASSLEGSANEQFF
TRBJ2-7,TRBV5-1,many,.,TGCGCCAGCAGCTTGGAATACGAGCAGTACTTC,CASSLEYEQYF
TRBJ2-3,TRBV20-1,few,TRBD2,TGCAGTGCTAGAGTACCCTTAGCGGGACCAGATACGCAGTATTTT,CSARVPLAGPDTQYF
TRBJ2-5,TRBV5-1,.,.,TGCGCCAGCAGCCCAAGCTCGTGGTTCCAAGAGACCCAGTACTTC,CASSPSSWFQETQYF
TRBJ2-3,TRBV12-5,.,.,TGTGCTAGTGGTTTGCCCGCCCTTGGACCCCTCACAGATACGCAGTATTTT,CASGLPALGPLTDTQYF
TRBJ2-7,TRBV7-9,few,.,TGTGCCAGCAGCTCAACAGGGAACTCACACTCCTACGAGCAGTACTTC,CASSSTGNSHSYEQYF
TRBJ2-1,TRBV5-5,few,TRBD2,TGTGCCAGCAGCTTGGATACTAGCGCGGCCTACAATGAGCAGTTCTTC,CASSLDTSAAYNEQFF
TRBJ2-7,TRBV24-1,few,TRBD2,TGTGCCACCAGCAGCGGGAGAGGGTCCTACGAGCAGTACTTC,CATSSGRGSYEQYF
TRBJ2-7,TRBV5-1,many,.,TGCGCCAGCAGCTTGACATCCGGGACACCCGAGCAGTACTTC,CASSLTSGTPEQYF
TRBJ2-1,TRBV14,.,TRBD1,TGTGCCAGCAGCCAAGTGGGGACAGGGACCTACAATGAGCAGTTCTTC,CASSQVGTGTYNEQFF
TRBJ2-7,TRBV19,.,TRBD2,TGTGCCAGTAATCCGGGGGGGCGAGCCTACGAGCAGTACTTC,CASNPGGRAYEQYF
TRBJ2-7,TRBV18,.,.,TGTGCCAGCTCACCACGTGAAGGCTACGAGCAGTACTTC,CASSPREGYEQYF
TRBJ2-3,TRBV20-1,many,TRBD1,TGCAGTGCCACCTCAGGACAGGGGGTATTCGATACGCAGTATTTT,CSATSGQGVFDTQYF
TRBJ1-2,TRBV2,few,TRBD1,TGTGCCAGCAGTGACATTGACAGGGCTGATGGCTACACCTTC,CASSDIDRADGYTF
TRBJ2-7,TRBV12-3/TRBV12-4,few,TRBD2,TGTGCCAGCAGTCCAGACGGACTAGCGGGAGTCAACGAGCAGTACTTC,CASSPDGLAGVNEQYF
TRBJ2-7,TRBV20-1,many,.,TGCAGTGCTACGAAGGGGAACGAGCAGTACTTC,CSATKGNEQYF
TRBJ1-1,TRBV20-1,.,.,TGCAGTGCGGGTGTGGCTGGGGACGGAGCTTTCTTT,CSAGVAGDGAFF
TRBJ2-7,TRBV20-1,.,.,TGCTGTGCGTCCCGTTCGGGACCCCGCTACGAGCAGTACTTC,CCASRSGPRYEQYF
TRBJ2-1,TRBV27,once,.,TGTGCCAGCAGTCGCGGATTCGTGGCCTACAATGAGCAGTTCTTC,CASSRGFVAYNEQFF
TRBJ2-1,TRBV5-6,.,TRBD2,TGTGCCAGCAGCTTGGGTATTAGGACTAGCCTTTACAATGAGCAGTTCTTC,CASSLGIRTSLYNEQFF